The next 20 T cell receptor beta chains were all read from a single sample in a study of T cell responses to AZD1222 COVID-19 vaccine. Generated by immunoSEQ multiplex PCR, the TCRdb table keeps only in-frame clones and is missing some. The table has 150,000 or so clones, over 85% seen once. The specimen was peripheral blood, collected on day 0 of AZD1222 vaccination. These receptors all stem from an adult in good health.

The CDR3 region is CASSQGMIAATQYF. In nucleotides, the CDR3 is TGTGCCAGCAGCCAAGGGATGATAGCGGCTACGCAGTATTTT. The V gene is TRBV3-1 (or the pseudogene TRBV3-2), the J gene TRBJ2-3, with TRBD2 as a possible D gene (6 bases). Germline CDR1 reads LGHDT; CDR2 reads YNNKEL (reference sequence). This CDR3 has 14 amino acids. Trimming removed 1 base from V and 8 bases from J, with 13 bases in between.

The chain uses TRBV11-2 and TRBJ1-5; no definite D call. V was trimmed by 0 bases and J by 7 bases, leaving 7 bases between them. The CDR3 has 13 amino acids. Germline V CDR1 and CDR2: SGHAT, FQNNGV. The CDR3 protein is CASSLDRRQPQHF. The CDR3, as DNA: TGTGCCAGCAGCTTAGACAGGCGGCAGCCCCAGCATTTT.

V gene TRBV15 combines with J gene TRBJ2-7, with a tentative D call TRBD1 (5 bases). The CDR3 consists of 14 residues. With 1 base removed from V and 2 bases from J, the gap between germline ends came to 9 bases. The germline CDR1 and CDR2 sequences are LNHNV and YYDKDF (reference sequence). The CDR3 loop reads CATSRVTGTYEQYF. The CDR3 DNA is TGTGCCACCAGCAGAGTTACAGGTACCTACGAGCAGTACTTC.

The rearrangement uses TRBV19 and TRBJ2-1; D remains ambiguous. Germline-derived CDR1 and CDR2 are LNHDA and SQIVND (reference sequence). The V end lost 4 bases, the J end lost 4 bases, and 20 bases lay between the germline ends. CDR3 length equals 17 residues. The chain's CDR3 is CASSTTHAVGLYNEQFF. CDR3 bases: TGTGCCAGTAGTACTACCCACGCGGTCGGCCTATACAATGAGCAGTTCTTC.

This sequence joins TRBV5-5 and TRBJ1-3; D is perhaps TRBD1 (5 bases). Germline lookup yields CDR1 SGHKS and CDR2 YYEKEE (reference sequence). With 0 bases removed from V and 4 bases from J, the gap between germline ends came to 11 bases. CDR3 length: 15 residues. In DNA form, the CDR3 reads TGTGCCAGCAGCTTGGAAGGGGATCGGGGAAACACCATATATTTT. Translating it yields CASSLEGDRGNTIYF.

The V and J genes are TRBV9 and TRBJ1-5; maybe TRBD1 (5 bases). Germline loops: CDR1 SGDLS, CDR2 YYNGEE. The V end was cut by 3 bases, the J end by 10 bases, with 23 bases between. The CDR3 contains 16 residues. The CDR3, as DNA: TGTGCCAGCAGCGCAAGCTGGGGGACTGGAAGTGAACCCCAGCATTTT. This encodes CASSASWGTGSEPQHF.

The chain carries TRBV19 and TRBJ1-2, with a possible D match to TRBD1 (6 bases). CDR1 is LNHDA and CDR2 is SQIVND in the germline V gene (reference sequence). V dropped 4 bases and J dropped 2 bases, with 17 bases sitting between them. This CDR3 is 16 amino acids long. CDR3 bases: TGTGCCAGTAGTAAGGGTCAGTCAGGACAGAACTATGGCTACACCTTC. It encodes CASSKGQSGQNYGYTF.

The V call is TRBV19, the J call TRBJ1-6; a weak D match, TRBD1 (6 bases). Trimming removed 2 bases at V and 7 bases at J, with 12 bases between. The germline V gene has CDR1 LNHDA and CDR2 SQIVND (reference sequence). This CDR3 spans 15 amino acids. DNA of the CDR3: TGTGCCAGTAGTATAAGATCAGGGGTCAATTCACCCCTCCACTTT. This translates into CASSIRSGVNSPLHF.

This clone has just one count. The chain couples TRBV27 to TRBJ1-6; 8 bases are a match to TRBD1. This CDR3 region has 15 residues. Trimming removed 4 bases from V and 7 bases from J; junction bases left unmatched: 6. Germline V gene data show CDR1 as MNHEY and CDR2 as SMNVEV (reference sequence). The CDR3: CASSWGTGGNSPLHF. CDR3 DNA: TGTGCCAGCAGTTGGGGGACAGGTGGGAATTCACCCCTCCACTTT.

The rearrangement links TRBV6-1 to TRBJ1-2; the D gene is possibly TRBD1 (5 bases). CDR3 length equals 18 residues. Per the germline V gene, CDR1 is MNHNS and CDR2 is SASEGT. Trimming cost V 0 bases and J 8 bases, with 25 bases left between them. The CDR3 bases are TGTGCCAGCAGTGAAGCGGGGCAGAAGCTTGCCTATGCGGGGGGCTACACCTTC. Residues: CASSEAGQKLAYAGGYTF.

This sequence joins TRBV7-2 and TRBJ2-3; D may be TRBD1 (5 bases). The V and J ends lost 5 bases and 2 bases respectively, with 11 bases between them. This CDR3 is built from 14 residues. Germline CDR1 reads SGHTA; CDR2 reads FQGNSA. CDR3 bases: TGTGCCAGCAGCCCTATGACAGTCACAGATACGCAGTATTTT. As protein: CASSPMTVTDTQYF. Using reference TRBV7-2 and TRBJ2-3 for the parts outside the CDR3, the full variable domain is GAGVSQSPSNKVTEKGKDVELRCDPISGHTALYWYRQSLGQGLEFLIYFQGNSAPDKSGLPSDRFSAERTGGSVSTLTIQRTQQEDSAVYLCASSPMTVTDTQYFGPGTRLTVL.

The V gene is TRBV2, the J gene TRBJ2-1; 11 bases agree with TRBD2. CDR1 is SNHLY and CDR2 is FYNNEI in the germline V gene. The CDR3 is made up of 15 amino acids. The V and J ends lost 6 bases and 4 bases, in that order; junction bases with no gene match: 5. The CDR3 region has the DNA TGTGCCAGCAGCACCGGGACTAGCGGATACAATGAGCAGTTCTTC. Translation: CASSTGTSGYNEQFF.

The rearrangement joins TRBV27 to TRBJ2-7; 8 bases agree with TRBD2. CDR1 and CDR2 (germline): MNHEY, SMNVEV (reference sequence). The V segment lost 2 bases and the J segment 4 bases; nucleotides outside the gene matches: 4. The CDR3 contains 14 residues. The CDR3 protein is CASSLGLAGYEQYF. In nucleotides, the CDR3 is TGTGCCAGCAGTTTAGGGCTAGCGGGTTACGAGCAGTACTTC.

This clone was found a few times. V is TRBV5-4 and J is TRBJ2-7; 7 bases line up with TRBD1. The CDR3 has 13 residues. After removal of 5 bases from V and 4 bases from J, the junction contained 6 bases not matched to a gene. Germline values: CDR1 SGHNT, CDR2 YYREEE (reference sequence). DNA for the CDR3: TGTGCCAGCAGTCGGGACAGCCTTTACGAGCAGTACTTC. Amino acids: CASSRDSLYEQYF.

Details on this clone: Additional DNA sequences in this sample encode the identical CDR3. The rearrangement joins TRBV18 to TRBJ1-1, with D perhaps TRBD1 (5 bases). Germline CDR1 is KGHSH and CDR2 is LQKENI. This CDR3 is 12 amino acids long. Trimming took 2 bases from V and 7 from J, leaving 8 bases between them. CDR3 loop: CASSPGAVEAFF. In DNA form, the CDR3 reads TGTGCCAGCTCACCAGGGGCGGTTGAAGCTTTCTTT.

This chain links TRBV12-3 or TRBV12-4 with TRBJ2-7; the D is unclear. Trimming cost V 7 bases and J 5 bases, with 12 bases left between them. The CDR3 is 12 residues long. The CDR3 DNA reads as TGTGCCAGCACCTTCGGTGGAGACGAGCAGTACTTC. Encoded protein: CASTFGGDEQYF.

This chain connects TRBV7-9 to TRBJ2-7; D remains unclear. This CDR3 comprises 14 residues. In germline, CDR1 is SEHNR, CDR2 FQNEAQ (reference sequence). V lost 4 bases to trimming and J lost 3 bases, with 13 bases between them. DNA of the CDR3: TGTGCCAGCAGCTCGGAACCCCTTATCTACGAGCAGTACTTC. This sequence encodes CASSSEPLIYEQYF.

The J gene is TRBJ2-7, the V gene TRBV5-4, with D possibly matching TRBD1 (5 bases). CDR1 and CDR2 from the germline V gene are SGHNT and YYREEE (reference sequence). Trimming shortened V by 0 bases and J by 2 bases, and 12 bases separated the two germline ends. The CDR3 consists of 15 residues. The CDR3, as DNA: TGTGCCAGCAGCTTGGAGCCGCGACAGACCTACGAGCAGTACTTC. This translates into CASSLEPRQTYEQYF.

The chain uses TRBV7-9 and TRBJ2-3, with D perhaps matching TRBD1 or TRBD2 (5 bases each). V lost 0 bases and J 1 base, leaving 14 bases between the germline ends. CDR1 is SEHNR, CDR2 FQNEAQ, per germline (reference sequence). CDR3 length: 17 residues. Here the CDR3 reads CASSLAHGGRGTDTQYF. The CDR3 DNA follows: TGTGCCAGCAGCTTAGCCCATGGGGGACGGGGCACAGATACGCAGTATTTT.

The CDR3 is CASSVFGGGGTDTQYF. In nucleotides, the CDR3 is TGTGCCAGCAGCGTATTTGGGGGCGGGGGCACAGATACGCAGTATTTT. The chain is built from TRBV9 and TRBJ2-3; D is perhaps TRBD1 or TRBD2 (6 bases each). V lost 1 base, J lost 1 base, and 13 bases lay in between. The CDR3 is made up of 16 amino acids. CDR1 SGDLS and CDR2 YYNGEE come from the germline V gene.